Listed here are 3 T cell receptor beta chains from one sample, sequenced in a study of molecular identifiers for immune sequencing clone quantification. TCRdb re-analysed the PCR reads in MiXCR, keeping a single row per CDR3 protein. The sample includes 300,000 to 400,000 distinct CDR3 sequences, about 22% of them seen just once. Sequencing input: naive CD8+ T cells from blood, with Jurkat cell RNA spiked in. Subset of the sample: FACS-sorted CD8+CD4-CCR7+CD45RA+ naive T cells. These receptors were taken from a human donor in good health. Some libraries in this study had Jurkat cell RNA spiked in.

This clonotype was counted a few times. The genes are TRBV19 and TRBJ2-5; D is unclear. V lost 0 bases and J 5 bases, leaving 7 bases between the germline ends. The CDR3 sequence is 13 residues long. Per the germline V gene, CDR1 is LNHDA and CDR2 is SQIVND (reference sequence). CDR3 region: CASSIDPDETQYF. CDR3 in DNA: TGTGCCAGTAGTATAGATCCAGACGAGACCCAGTACTTC.

This clonotype came up many times. The rearrangement uses TRBV7-9 and TRBJ1-6; D possibly corresponds to TRBD1 (5 bases). Trimming shortened V by 4 bases and J by 7 bases, and 14 bases separated the two germline ends. Germline loops: CDR1 SEHNR, CDR2 FQNEAQ (reference sequence). The CDR3 consists of 15 residues. The CDR3 nucleotides are TGTGCCAGCAGCTCACCCGACAGCTCCAATTCACCCCTCCACTTT. Translating gives CASSSPDSSNSPLHF.

Many counts were recorded for this clonotype. The rearrangement links TRBV7-9 to TRBJ1-1; possibly TRBD1 for D (5 bases). CDR1 and CDR2 (germline): SEHNR, FQNEAQ (reference sequence). Trimming left V 3 bases short and J 4 bases short, with 9 bases between. This CDR3 has 13 residues. CDR3 protein: CASSFSGFTEAFF. The CDR3 region has the DNA TGTGCCAGCAGCTTTTCAGGGTTCACTGAAGCTTTCTTT. The complete variable domain, with remaining parts taken from reference TRBV7-9 and TRBJ1-1, reads DTGVSQNPRHKITKRGQNVTFRCDPISEHNRLYWYRQTLGQGPEFLTYFQNEAQLEKSRLLSDRFSAERPKGSFSTLEIQRTEQGDSAMYLCASSFSGFTEAFFGQGTRLTVV.